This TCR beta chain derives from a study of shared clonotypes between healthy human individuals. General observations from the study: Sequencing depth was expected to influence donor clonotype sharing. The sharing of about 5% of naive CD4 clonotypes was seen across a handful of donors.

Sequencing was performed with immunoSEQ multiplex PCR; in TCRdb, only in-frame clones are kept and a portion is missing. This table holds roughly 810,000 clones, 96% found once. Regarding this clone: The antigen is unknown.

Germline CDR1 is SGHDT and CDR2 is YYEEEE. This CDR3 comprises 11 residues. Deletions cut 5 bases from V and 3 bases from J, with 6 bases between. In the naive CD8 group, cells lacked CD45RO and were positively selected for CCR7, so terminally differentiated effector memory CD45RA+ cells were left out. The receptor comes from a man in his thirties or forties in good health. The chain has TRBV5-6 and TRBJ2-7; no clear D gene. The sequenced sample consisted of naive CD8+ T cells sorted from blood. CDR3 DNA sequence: TGTGCCAGCAGTAATGACTACGAGCAGTACTTC. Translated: CASSNDYEQYF.